The next 24 T cell receptor beta chains were all read from a single sample in a study of T cells in Graves' hyperthyroidism and ophthalmopathy (dated by TCRdb to about 2019). Receptors were amplified or captured by multiplex PCR. The run used an Illumina HiSeq 2000. TCR beta CDR3 regions were amplified from RNA transcripts. The first round of RT-PCR for the TCR CDR3 was performed with the HTBI primer set and the Qiagen OneStep RT-PCR kit. The public reads were quality trimmed at Q25 with fastp and then assembled into clones with MiXCR by TCRdb, keeping productive beta chains. Every distinct CDR3 protein forms one entry, paired with its most common genes and DNA. The sample profile shows around 110,000 distinct CDR3 sequences; approximately 16% of them were found once. The top ten hold around two fifths of the sample. The specimen was blood. The source of these receptors is a woman in her 50s with Graves' hyperthyroidism.

This chain joins TRBV20-1 and TRBJ2-1; D not certain. CDR3 length: 12 residues. V dropped 0 bases and J dropped 6 bases, with 6 bases sitting between them. Germline V CDR1 and CDR2: DFQATT, SNEGSKA (reference sequence). CDR3 in amino acids: CSARDWGNEQFF. DNA of the CDR3: TGCAGTGCTAGAGATTGGGGCAATGAGCAGTTCTTC.

The chain employs TRBV2 and TRBJ2-3; 7 nucleotides agree with TRBD2. The V segment lost 6 bases and the J segment 2 bases; nucleotides outside the gene matches: 2. This CDR3 has 13 residues. CDR1 and CDR2 (germline): SNHLY, FYNNEI. The CDR3 DNA follows: TGTGCCAGCAGAAGGGACTACACAGATACGCAGTATTTT. It yields the protein CASRRDYTDTQYF.

This sequence joins TRBV11-2 and TRBJ2-7; 7 positions agree with TRBD2. Germline V gene lookup returns CDR1 SGHAT and CDR2 FQNNGV. V trimming: 5 bases; J trimming: 7 bases; junction bases outside the gene matches: 11. This CDR3 has 14 amino acids. The CDR3 sequence is CASSPGWLAEEQYF. The CDR3 DNA is TGTGCCAGCAGCCCAGGGTGGCTAGCGGAAGAGCAGTACTTC.

The rearrangement joins TRBV24-1 to TRBJ2-1; 9 bases line up with TRBD2. This CDR3 is 16 amino acids long. V trimming: 2 bases; J trimming: 3 bases; junction bases outside the gene matches: 4. Per germline, CDR1 KGHDR and CDR2 SFDVKD. The CDR3 here is CATSDSLAGIYNEQFF. CDR3 DNA sequence: TGTGCCACCAGTGATTCCCTAGCGGGAATCTACAATGAGCAGTTCTTC.

The count of this clonotype is one. V gene TRBV30 combines with J gene TRBJ2-1, with 9 bases fitting TRBD2. This CDR3 has 13 amino acids. Germline loops: CDR1 GTSNPN, CDR2 SVGIG (reference sequence). J lost 7 bases, V lost 4 bases, and 5 bases had no gene match. This CDR3 reads CAWTSTSGNEQFF. The CDR3 DNA reads TGTGCCTGGACCTCGACTAGCGGTAATGAGCAGTTCTTC.

This clonotype was found many times. This sequence joins TRBV20-1 and TRBJ2-1; 8 bases match TRBD1. J was trimmed by 0 bases and V by 4 bases; bases with no gene match: 5. This CDR3 region has 15 residues. CDR1 is DFQATT, CDR2 SNEGSKA, per germline (reference sequence). CDR3 DNA: TGCAGTGCTAAAGGACAGGGCCACTCCTACAATGAGCAGTTCTTC. It yields the protein CSAKGQGHSYNEQFF.

This clonotype was seen at least ten times. This chain connects TRBV2 to TRBJ2-3, with D maybe TRBD2 (5 bases). Between the trimmed V and J ends, which lost 6 bases and 0 bases, there was a span of 10 bases. Germline assignment: CDR1 SNHLY and CDR2 FYNNEI. The CDR3 has 14 amino acids. CDR3 protein: CASRDSSSTDTQYF. Written as DNA, the CDR3 is TGTGCCAGCAGGGACTCCAGTAGCACAGATACGCAGTATTTT.

A note on this clonotype: This could be a read error, since a much larger clone is one nucleotide away. The rearrangement links TRBV5-1 to TRBJ1-1, with a possible D match to TRBD1 (5 bases). The CDR3 totals 15 residues. The germline V gene has CDR1 SGHRS and CDR2 YFSETQ. The CDR3 DNA reads as TGCGCCAGCAGCTTGAGGCCGGGGGTGAACATTGAAGCTTTCTTT. This sequence encodes CASSLRPGVNIEAFF. The complete variable domain, with remaining parts taken from reference TRBV5-1 and TRBJ1-1, reads KAGVTQTPRYLIKTRGQQVTLSCSPISGHRSVSWYQQTPGQGLQFLFEYFSETQRNKGNFPGRFSGRQFSNSRSEMNVSTLELGDSALYLCASSLRPGVNIEAFFGQGTRLTVV.

This clonotype was seen just once. The V gene is TRBV12-3 or TRBV12-4, the J gene TRBJ2-5, with 11 bases lining up with TRBD2. V gave up 0 bases and J gave up 5 bases; unmatched junction bases: 5. This CDR3 is 16 amino acids long. CDR3 bases: TGTGCCAGCAGTTTAGCGGGACTAGCGGTTGATGAGACCCAGTACTTC. Its translation is CASSLAGLAVDETQYF.

The chain carries TRBV2 and TRBJ2-7; 7 bases map to TRBD1. The germline V gene encodes CDR1 SNHLY and CDR2 FYNNEI. The CDR3 has 16 residues. V lost 4 bases to trimming and J lost 3 bases; unmatched junction nucleotides: 12. The CDR3 here is CASSGTGESPSYEQYV. CDR3 in DNA: TGTGCCAGCAGTGGGACAGGAGAATCCCCGAGCTACGAGCAGTACGTC.

This clonotype showed up many times. The rearrangement links TRBV13 to TRBJ2-5; D is undetermined. V lost 7 bases and J 5 bases, leaving 14 bases between the germline ends. The CDR3 spans 13 residues. Germline V gene sequence: CDR1 PRHDT, CDR2 FYEKMQ (reference sequence). The CDR3, as DNA: TGTGCCAGCACCTCTCCGACGAGTGAGACCCAGTACTTC. Translation gives CASTSPTSETQYF.

This clonotype came up many times. The rearrangement uses TRBV11-2 and TRBJ1-5; D remains ambiguous. The CDR3 is 14 residues long. Germline CDR1 reads SGHAT; CDR2 reads FQNNGV. V lost 1 base and J lost 7, with 11 bases in between. This CDR3 reads CASSLGALTQPQHF. The CDR3 DNA follows: TGTGCCAGCAGCTTAGGGGCCCTCACCCAGCCCCAGCATTTT.

The chain carries TRBV2 and TRBJ2-2; D not certain. The CDR3 consists of 14 residues. The germline V gene encodes CDR1 SNHLY and CDR2 FYNNEI. V shed 1 base and J shed 2 bases, with 5 bases lying between them. In nucleotides, the CDR3 is TGTGCCAGCAGTGAAGGGCCCAACACCGGGGAGCTGTTTTTT. Its translation: CASSEGPNTGELFF. Based on the CDR3 plus reference TRBV2 and TRBJ2-2, the full variable domain is EPEVTQTPSHQVTQMGQEVILRCVPISNHLYFYWYRQILGQKVEFLVSFYNNEISEKSEIFDDQFSVERPDGSNFTLKIRSTKLEDSAMYFCASSEGPNTGELFFGEGSRLTVL.

The chain carries TRBV3-1 and TRBJ1-1, with 9 bases identical to TRBD1. Germline V lookup: CDR1 LGHDT, CDR2 YNNKEL (reference sequence). Trimming took 4 bases from V and 1 from J; bases not matched to a gene: 4. CDR3 length: 15 amino acids. CDR3 sequence (DNA): TGTGCCAGCAGCCGAGAGGGACAGGGGAACACTGAAGCTTTCTTT. Amino acid sequence: CASSREGQGNTEAFF.

This clonotype was seen a handful of times. The genes are TRBV11-2 and TRBJ2-3; the D call may be TRBD1 or TRBD2 (5 bases each). The V end was cut by 5 bases, the J end by 1 base, with 13 bases between. Germline-derived CDR1 and CDR2 are SGHAT and FQNNGV. This CDR3 is built from 15 residues. CDR3 DNA sequence: TGTGCCAGCAGCCCCCGAGGGGCGGGCACAGATACGCAGTATTTT. Protein: CASSPRGAGTDTQYF.

This chain uses TRBV28 with TRBJ1-2; 9 bases line up with TRBD1. The V segment lost 4 bases and the J segment 4 bases; nucleotides outside the gene matches: 10. Germline CDR1 reads MDHEN; CDR2 reads SYDVKM. The length of the CDR3 is 16 residues. CDR3 coding DNA: TGTGCCAGCAGTTCCCCGGACAGGGGCAGAAGCTATGGCTACACCTTC. Translation: CASSSPDRGRSYGYTF.

In its sample, this clonotype was seen many times. The gene calls are TRBV12-3 or TRBV12-4 and TRBJ2-2; D perhaps matches TRBD1 (6 bases). Trimming stripped 6 bases from V and 6 bases from J, with 14 bases between. CDR3 length: 14 residues. The CDR3 here is CASSQQGFAGELFF. In DNA, the CDR3 is TGTGCCAGCAGCCAACAGGGTTTCGCCGGGGAGCTGTTTTTT.

The table lists this clonotype with many counts. V is TRBV27 and J is TRBJ2-3, with D perhaps matching TRBD2 (5 bases). V was clipped by 2 bases and J by 8 bases, with 17 bases between them. Germline CDR1 MNHEY, CDR2 SMNVEV (reference sequence). The CDR3 length is 15 residues. CDR3 DNA sequence: TGTGCCAGCAGTTTACGCCCCGGTTCCAGCGGTACGCAGTATTTT. This sequence encodes CASSLRPGSSGTQYF.

This chain links TRBV7-3 with TRBJ2-5; D is perhaps TRBD1 or TRBD2 (5 bases each). The germline V and J ends were trimmed by 5 bases and 2 bases, with 15 bases remaining between them. This CDR3 has 15 residues. Germline lookup yields CDR1 SGHTA and CDR2 FQGTGA. Here the CDR3 DNA reads TGTGCCAGCAGCCCAATGATGGGACGTCAAGAGACCCAGTACTTC. As protein: CASSPMMGRQETQYF.

In its sample, this clonotype was seen a few times. The chain uses TRBV19 and TRBJ2-5; TRBD1 might be the D (6 bases). Germline lookup yields CDR1 LNHDA and CDR2 SQIVND (reference sequence). Deletions cut 4 bases from V and 3 bases from J, with 9 bases between. The CDR3 length is 13 residues. The CDR3: CASSTWTEETQYF. Here the CDR3 DNA reads TGTGCCAGTAGTACCTGGACAGAAGAGACCCAGTACTTC. Together with reference TRBV19 and TRBJ2-5, the CDR3 gives the full variable domain: DGGITQSPKYLFRKEGQNVTLSCEQNLNHDAMYWYRQDPGQGLRLIYYSQIVNDFQKGDIAEGYSVSREKKESFPLTVTSAQKNPTAFYLCASSTWTEETQYFGPGTRLLVL.

The sample holds many counts of this clonotype. The gene calls are TRBV28 and TRBJ1-2, with TRBD1 identical over 7 bases. Germline V gene lookup returns CDR1 MDHEN and CDR2 SYDVKM. The ends lost 4 bases at V and 4 bases at J; junction bases unmatched: 6. This CDR3 is built from 14 residues. The CDR3 sequence is CASSSPGQSYGYTF. CDR3 nucleotides: TGTGCCAGCAGTTCCCCGGGACAGTCCTATGGCTACACCTTC.

This clonotype was observed at least ten times. The chain joins TRBV11-1 to TRBJ2-1; 7 bases agree with TRBD2. Per germline, CDR1 SGHAT and CDR2 FQDESV (reference sequence). This CDR3 has 18 residues. The V segment lost 1 base and the J segment 0 bases; nucleotides outside the gene matches: 9. Here the CDR3 DNA reads TGTGCCAGCAGCTTAGGTCGGCTAGCGGCAGGCTCCTACAATGAGCAGTTCTTC. Residues: CASSLGRLAAGSYNEQFF. Using reference TRBV11-1 and TRBJ2-1 for the parts outside the CDR3, the full variable domain is EAEVAQSPRYKITEKSQAVAFWCDPISGHATLYWYRQILGQGPELLVQFQDESVVDDSQLPKDRFSAERLKGVDSTLKIQPAELGDSAMYLCASSLGRLAAGSYNEQFFGPGTRLTVL.

This clonotype was detected only a few times. Lacking the conserved final phenylalanine or tryptophan, this CDR3 likely reflects a read error. This chain uses TRBV19 with TRBJ1-1; D gene ambiguous. CDR1 is LNHDA, CDR2 SQIVND, per germline (reference sequence). This CDR3 is built from 14 residues. Trimming took 3 bases from V and 3 from J, leaving 11 bases between them. The DNA for the CDR3 is TGTGCCAGTAGTATTTGGGATGAATACACTGAAGCTTTCATT. It is translated as CASSIWDEYTEAFI.

At least ten counts were recorded for this clonotype. V and J are TRBV5-6 and TRBJ1-5; TRBD1 is a possible D gene (5 bases). The CDR3 sequence is 15 residues long. Germline lookup yields CDR1 SGHDT and CDR2 YYEEEE. The V and J ends lost 4 bases and 0 bases respectively, with 11 bases between them. This CDR3 reads CASSLRTTSNQPQHF. In DNA form, the CDR3 reads TGTGCCAGCAGCCTAAGGACAACTAGCAATCAGCCCCAGCATTTT.